This passage covers 14 T cell receptor beta chains from one sample sequenced in a study of blood T cells in healthy people across ages. Together with a sample-barcoded 5' primer, a J-beta primer mix was included in a second PCR lasting roughly 6 to 12 cycles. A single record per CDR3 protein comes from TCRdb applying MiXCR to the 5' RACE reads. The table lists approximately 1,000,000 distinct CDR3 sequences, around two fifths of them singletons. Material: blood. These receptors all stem from a man aged 18 to 29 in good health.

This clonotype has only a few counts. This chain uses TRBV7-9 with TRBJ1-1; D is possibly TRBD1 (5 bases). V was shortened by 4 bases and J by 1 base, with 16 bases between the two germline ends. CDR3 length: 16 residues. From germline, CDR1 is SEHNR and CDR2 FQNEAQ (reference sequence). In nucleotides, the CDR3 is TGTGCCAGCAGCTGGCCTACGACAGAGCGGAACACTGAAGCTTTCTTT. It yields the protein CASSWPTTERNTEAFF.

This clonotype was detected ten times or more. This rearrangement joins TRBV4-1 to TRBJ2-5; 7 nucleotides agree with TRBD1. Per germline, CDR1 MGHRA and CDR2 YSYEKL. After removal of 5 bases from V and 2 bases from J, the junction contained 2 bases not matched to a gene. The CDR3 length is 13 residues. Here the CDR3 reads CASSKGQQETQYF. CDR3 DNA sequence: TGCGCCAGCAGCAAGGGACAGCAAGAGACCCAGTACTTC.

With respect to this clonotype: This may be a read error, as it is one base from a much larger clone. The gene calls are TRBV9 and TRBJ2-7, with TRBD2 as a possible D gene (6 bases). Trimming removed 0 bases at V and 7 bases at J, with 20 bases between. The CDR3 runs to 16 residues. Germline V gene sequence: CDR1 SGDLS, CDR2 YYNGEE. This chain's CDR3 is CASSVGPGLTTNEQYF. In nucleotides, the CDR3 is TGTGCCAGCAGCGTAGGTCCGGGACTCACTACAAATGAGCAGTACTTC.

The chain carries TRBV10-3 and TRBJ1-2, with 7 bases matching TRBD1. Per the germline V gene, CDR1 is ENHRY and CDR2 is SYGVKD. The CDR3 totals 14 residues. With 2 bases clipped from V and 12 bases from J, the junction kept 12 bases outside the gene matches. The CDR3 DNA follows: TGTGCCATCAGTGAGCCCAACCAGACAGGGAGGCACACCTTC. This encodes CAISEPNQTGRHTF.

The genes are TRBV12-3 or TRBV12-4 and TRBJ1-5; TRBD1 is a possible D gene (5 bases). The CDR3 covers 14 residues. V lost 5 bases to trimming and J lost 3 bases, with 11 bases between them. The CDR3 here is CASSPDMPNQPQHF. The CDR3 DNA follows: TGTGCCAGCAGTCCGGACATGCCCAATCAGCCCCAGCATTTT.

This clonotype was seen many times. The chain is built from TRBV7-9 and TRBJ2-1; no clear D. This CDR3 is 12 amino acids long. Trimming took 1 base from V and 8 from J, leaving 6 bases between them. From germline, CDR1 is SEHNR and CDR2 FQNEAQ (reference sequence). Here the CDR3 reads CASSLGAYEQFF. In nucleotides, the CDR3 is TGTGCCAGCAGCTTAGGGGCCTATGAGCAGTTCTTC.

This clonotype was detected only a few times. The V gene is TRBV3-1, the J gene TRBJ1-5; D remains ambiguous. V lost 0 bases and J 3 bases, leaving 9 bases between the germline ends. CDR3 size: 15 residues. CDR1 LGHDT and CDR2 YNNKEL come from the germline V gene (reference sequence). CDR3 coding DNA: TGTGCCAGCAGCCAAGATGGTAGCTACAATCAGCCCCAGCATTTT. It specifies CASSQDGSYNQPQHF.

This clonotype was counted a few times. The CDR3 DNA is TGCAGCGTTGGCCGGGGAGTGGGCGCTGAAGCTTTCTTT. This encodes CSVGRGVGAEAFF. The genes are TRBV29-1 and TRBJ1-1; no firm D call. The CDR3 is made up of 13 amino acids. V dropped 4 bases and J dropped 6 bases, with 15 bases sitting between them. The V gene's germline CDR1 is SQVTM and CDR2 ANQGSEA.

To note about this clonotype: The junction shows a germline mismatch at one end, possibly a read error. V gene TRBV29-1 combines with J gene TRBJ2-7; D not certain. CDR1 is SQVTM, CDR2 ANQGSEA, per germline. The CDR3 contains 12 residues. The DNA for the CDR3 is TGCAGCGTTGAAACAGCGTCCTACGAGCACTACTTC. This sequence encodes CSVETASYEHYF.

V is TRBV7-3 and J is TRBJ1-6, with 8 bases identical to TRBD1. Losses at the gene ends were 5 bases for V and 4 bases for J; bases not matched to a gene: 10. The germline CDR1 and CDR2 sequences are SGHTA and FQGTGA. The CDR3 contains 17 residues. This CDR3 reads CASSVFSGGEYNSPLHF. Written as DNA, the CDR3 is TGTGCCAGCAGCGTTTTCTCAGGGGGCGAGTATAATTCACCCCTCCACTTT.

The chain is built from TRBV7-2 and TRBJ2-2, with a weak D call TRBD1 (6 bases). CDR1 and CDR2 (germline): SGHTA, FQGNSA. V was cut by 3 bases and J by 5 bases, with 13 bases left in between. The CDR3 loop spans 15 amino acids. This chain's CDR3 is CASSLGHLNTGELFF. Here the CDR3 DNA reads TGTGCCAGCAGCTTGGGACACCTGAATACCGGGGAGCTGTTTTTT.

The genes are TRBV7-2 and TRBJ2-3, with 7 bases fitting TRBD2. Trimming cost V 6 bases and J 3 bases; bases outside gene matches: 12. CDR1 SGHTA and CDR2 FQGNSA come from the germline V gene. This CDR3 has 16 amino acids. CDR3 residues: CASSPLGGSGTDTQYF. The CDR3 nucleotides are TGTGCCAGCAGTCCGTTGGGCGGGAGTGGGACAGATACGCAGTATTTT.

Note on this clonotype: Compared with germline, one end of the junction differs, possibly owing to a read error. The genes are TRBV9 and TRBJ1-2, with D unresolved. The CDR3 runs to 13 residues. Germline lookup yields CDR1 SGDLS and CDR2 YYNGEE. The DNA for the CDR3 is TGTGCCAGCAGCGTAGAGGTGGGTTATGGCCACACCTTC. Translating gives CASSVEVGYGHTF.

Many counts were recorded for this clonotype. This chain connects TRBV7-9 to TRBJ2-1; D remains unclear. V lost 2 bases, J lost 1 base, and 6 bases lay in between. This CDR3 spans 14 amino acids. Germline CDR1 reads SEHNR; CDR2 reads FQNEAQ (reference sequence). CDR3 amino acids: CASSLTHSYNEQFF. CDR3 sequence (DNA): TGTGCCAGCAGCTTAACGCATTCCTACAATGAGCAGTTCTTC. Full variable domain (outside the CDR3, taken from reference TRBV7-9 and TRBJ2-1): DTGVSQNPRHKITKRGQNVTFRCDPISEHNRLYWYRQTLGQGPEFLTYFQNEAQLEKSRLLSDRFSAERPKGSFSTLEIQRTEQGDSAMYLCASSLTHSYNEQFFGPGTRLTVL.